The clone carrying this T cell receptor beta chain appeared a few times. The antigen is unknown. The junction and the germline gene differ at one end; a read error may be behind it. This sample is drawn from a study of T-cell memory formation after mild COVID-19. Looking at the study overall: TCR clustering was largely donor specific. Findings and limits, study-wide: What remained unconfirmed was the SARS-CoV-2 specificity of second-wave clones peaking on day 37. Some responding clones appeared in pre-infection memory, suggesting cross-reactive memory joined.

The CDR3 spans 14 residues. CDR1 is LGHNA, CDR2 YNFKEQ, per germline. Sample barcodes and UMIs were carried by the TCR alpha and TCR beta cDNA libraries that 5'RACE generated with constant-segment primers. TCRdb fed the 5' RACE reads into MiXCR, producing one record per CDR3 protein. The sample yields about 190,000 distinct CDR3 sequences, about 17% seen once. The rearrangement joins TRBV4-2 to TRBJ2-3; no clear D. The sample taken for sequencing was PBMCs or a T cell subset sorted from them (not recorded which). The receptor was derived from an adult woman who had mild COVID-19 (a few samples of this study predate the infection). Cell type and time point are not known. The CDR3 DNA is TGTGCCAGCAGCCAAGATGTCAGCACAGATACGCGGTATTTT. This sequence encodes CASSQDVSTDTRYF.